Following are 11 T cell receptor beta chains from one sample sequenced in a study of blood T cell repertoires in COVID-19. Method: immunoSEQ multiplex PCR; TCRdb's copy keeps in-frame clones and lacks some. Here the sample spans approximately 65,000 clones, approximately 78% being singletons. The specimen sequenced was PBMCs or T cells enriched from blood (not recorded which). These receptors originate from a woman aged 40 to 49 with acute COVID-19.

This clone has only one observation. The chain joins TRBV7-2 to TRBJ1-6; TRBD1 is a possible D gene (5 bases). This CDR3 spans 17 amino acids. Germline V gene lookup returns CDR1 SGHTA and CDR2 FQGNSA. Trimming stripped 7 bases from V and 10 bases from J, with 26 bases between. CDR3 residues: CASTSSRTKGLASPLHF. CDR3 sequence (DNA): TGTGCCAGCACCAGTAGTCGCACAAAGGGGCTGGCATCACCCCTCCACTTT. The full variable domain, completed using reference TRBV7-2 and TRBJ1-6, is GAGVSQSPSNKVTEKGKDVELRCDPISGHTALYWYRQSLGQGLEFLIYFQGNSAPDKSGLPSDRFSAERTGGSVSTLTIQRTQQEDSAVYLCASTSSRTKGLASPLHFGNGTRLTVT.

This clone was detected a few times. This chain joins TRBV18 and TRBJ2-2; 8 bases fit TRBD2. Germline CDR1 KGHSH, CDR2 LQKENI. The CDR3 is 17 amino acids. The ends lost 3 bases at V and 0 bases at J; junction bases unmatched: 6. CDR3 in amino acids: CASSPLGSGANTGELFF. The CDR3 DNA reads TGTGCCAGCTCACCCCTGGGTAGCGGGGCGAACACCGGGGAGCTGTTTTTT.

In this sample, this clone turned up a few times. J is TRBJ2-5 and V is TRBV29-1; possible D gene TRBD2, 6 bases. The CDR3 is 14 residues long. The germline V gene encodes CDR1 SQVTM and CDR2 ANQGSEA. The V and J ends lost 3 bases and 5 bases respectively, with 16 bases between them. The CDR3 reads CSVDFAGLGETQYF. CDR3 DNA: TGCAGCGTTGACTTCGCGGGGCTCGGGGAGACCCAGTACTTC.

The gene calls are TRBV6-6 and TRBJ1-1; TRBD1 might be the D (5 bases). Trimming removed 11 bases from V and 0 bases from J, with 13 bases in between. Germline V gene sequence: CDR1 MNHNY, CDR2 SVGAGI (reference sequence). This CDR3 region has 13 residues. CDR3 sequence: CAAGHTMNTEAFF. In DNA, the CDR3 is TGTGCCGCCGGACACACCATGAACACTGAAGCTTTCTTT.

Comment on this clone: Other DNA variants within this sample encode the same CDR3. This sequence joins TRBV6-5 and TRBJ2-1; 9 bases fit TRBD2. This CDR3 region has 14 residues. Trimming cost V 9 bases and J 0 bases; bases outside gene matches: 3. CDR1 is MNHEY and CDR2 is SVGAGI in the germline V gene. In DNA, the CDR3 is TGTGCCAGTACGACTAGCGGCTCCTACAATGAGCAGTTCTTC. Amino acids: CASTTSGSYNEQFF.

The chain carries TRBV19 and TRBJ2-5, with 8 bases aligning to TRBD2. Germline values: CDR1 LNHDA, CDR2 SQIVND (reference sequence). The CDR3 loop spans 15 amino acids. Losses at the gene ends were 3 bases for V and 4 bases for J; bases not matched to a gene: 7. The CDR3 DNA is TGTGCCAGTAGTATTTTGCGGGGGGCCACAGAGACCCAGTACTTC. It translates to CASSILRGATETQYF. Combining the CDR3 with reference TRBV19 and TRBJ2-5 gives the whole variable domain DGGITQSPKYLFRKEGQNVTLSCEQNLNHDAMYWYRQDPGQGLRLIYYSQIVNDFQKGDIAEGYSVSREKKESFPLTVTSAQKNPTAFYLCASSILRGATETQYFGPGTRLLVL.

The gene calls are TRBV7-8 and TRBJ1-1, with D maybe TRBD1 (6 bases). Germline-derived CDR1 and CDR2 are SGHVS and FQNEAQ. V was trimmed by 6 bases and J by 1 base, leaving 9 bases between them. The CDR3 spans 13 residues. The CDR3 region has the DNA TGTGCCAGCAGTCTACAGGGGAACACTGAAGCTTTCTTT. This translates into CASSLQGNTEAFF.

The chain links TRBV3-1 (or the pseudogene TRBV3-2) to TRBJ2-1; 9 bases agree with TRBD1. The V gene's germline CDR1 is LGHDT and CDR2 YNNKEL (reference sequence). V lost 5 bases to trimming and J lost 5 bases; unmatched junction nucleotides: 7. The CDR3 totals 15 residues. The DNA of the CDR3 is TGTGCCAGCAGCGCTACAGGGGGCGTTCACAATGAGCAGTTCTTC. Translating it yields CASSATGGVHNEQFF.

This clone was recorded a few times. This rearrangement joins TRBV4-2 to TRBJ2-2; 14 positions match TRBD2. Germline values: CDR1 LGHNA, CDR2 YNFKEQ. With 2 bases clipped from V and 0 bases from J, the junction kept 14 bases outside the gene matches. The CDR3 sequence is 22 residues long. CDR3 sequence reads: CASSQWGLAGAPAQTNTGELFF. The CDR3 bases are TGTGCCAGCAGCCAATGGGGACTAGCGGGGGCCCCTGCCCAAACGAACACCGGGGAGCTGTTTTTT.

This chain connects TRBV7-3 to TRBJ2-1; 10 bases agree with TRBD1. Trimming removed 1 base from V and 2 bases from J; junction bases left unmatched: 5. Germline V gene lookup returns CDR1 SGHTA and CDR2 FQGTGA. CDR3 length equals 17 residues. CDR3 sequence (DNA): TGTGCCAGCAGCTTAAAGTCCGGGACAGGGGCCTACAATGAGCAGTTCTTC. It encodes CASSLKSGTGAYNEQFF.

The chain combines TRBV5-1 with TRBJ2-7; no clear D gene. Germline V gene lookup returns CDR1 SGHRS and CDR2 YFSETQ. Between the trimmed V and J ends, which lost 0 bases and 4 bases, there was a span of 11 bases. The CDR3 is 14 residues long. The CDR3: CASSLEARNYEQYF. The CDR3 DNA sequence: TGCGCCAGCAGCTTGGAGGCTAGGAATTACGAGCAGTACTTC.